Included here is one TCR beta chain sequence, with context. Germline assignment: CDR1 SGDLS and CDR2 YYNGEE. J was trimmed by 0 bases and V by 4 bases; bases with no gene match: 6. The CDR3 is made up of 15 amino acids. This specimen belongs to a study of CD8 T cells in Susac syndrome. Turning to the study itself: Sequencing included Susac syndrome patients, about 6 of them with active disease and roughly eight in remission.

RNA in amounts of about 0.5 to 1 ug was reverse transcribed with random hexamers. Amplification of the TCR beta CDR3 was carried out by immunoSEQ multiplex PCR, which spanned a total of 54 Vbeta and 13 Jbeta segments. TCRdb reprocessed the immunoSEQ multiplex PCR reads via MiXCR and lists one record per CDR3 protein. Of about 160,000 distinct CDR3 sequences detected, 95% to 96% appear once; the ten largest clones hold 0.1% to 0.15%. TCR beta sequencing was performed on blood CD8+ and CD4+ T cells. Both CD4+ and CD8+ T cells were negatively isolated, and TEMRA cells underwent FACS enrichment. This clonotype originated in a human donor with Susac syndrome. Sequenced input: CD4+ T cells from PBMCs. The chain links TRBV9 to TRBJ1-2; 7 nucleotides align to TRBD1. The CDR3 spells CASSLGQTTNYGYTF. DNA of the CDR3: TGTGCCAGCAGCTTGGGACAGACTACTAACTATGGCTACACCTTC.